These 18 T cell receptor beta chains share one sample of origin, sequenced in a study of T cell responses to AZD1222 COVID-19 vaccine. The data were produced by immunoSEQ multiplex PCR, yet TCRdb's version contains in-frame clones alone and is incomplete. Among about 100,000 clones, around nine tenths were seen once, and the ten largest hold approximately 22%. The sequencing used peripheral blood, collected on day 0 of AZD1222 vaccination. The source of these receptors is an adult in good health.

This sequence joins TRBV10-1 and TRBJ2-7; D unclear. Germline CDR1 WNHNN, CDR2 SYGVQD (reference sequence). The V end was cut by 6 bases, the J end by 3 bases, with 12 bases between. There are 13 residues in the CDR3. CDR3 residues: CASSPIGDYEQYF. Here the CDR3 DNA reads TGCGCCAGCAGCCCTATTGGAGACTACGAGCAGTACTTC.

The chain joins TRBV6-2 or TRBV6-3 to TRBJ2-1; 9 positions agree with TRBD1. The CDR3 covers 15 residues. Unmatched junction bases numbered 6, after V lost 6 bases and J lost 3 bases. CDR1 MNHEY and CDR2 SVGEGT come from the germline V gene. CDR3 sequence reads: CASSSTGGFYNEQFF. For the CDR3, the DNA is TGTGCCAGCAGCTCCACAGGGGGCTTCTACAATGAGCAGTTCTTC.

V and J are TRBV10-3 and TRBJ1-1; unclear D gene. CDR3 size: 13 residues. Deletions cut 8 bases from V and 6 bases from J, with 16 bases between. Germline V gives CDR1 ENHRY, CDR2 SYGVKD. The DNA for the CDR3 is TGTGCCATCGGTGGAAGTCTTAACTCTGAAGCTTTCTTT. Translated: CAIGGSLNSEAFF.

The DNA for the CDR3 is TGTGCCAGTTCTACCGGGACAGGGTCCTCTGGGGCCAACGTCCTGACTTTC. Translated: CASSTGTGSSGANVLTF. The rearrangement joins TRBV5-5 to TRBJ2-6, with TRBD1 matching over 9 bases. In germline, CDR1 is SGHKS, CDR2 YYEKEE (reference sequence). Germline trimming cut 8 bases from V and 0 bases from J; bases unmatched to any gene: 9. The CDR3 covers 17 residues.

The CDR3 nucleotides read TGTGCCAGCAGTCGGCAGGGGGATATGAATGAGCAGTTCTTC. Translating it yields CASSRQGDMNEQFF. The gene calls are TRBV28 and TRBJ2-1; 7 bases line up with TRBD1. Per the germline V gene, CDR1 is MDHEN and CDR2 is SYDVKM. The V gene end was trimmed by 5 bases and the J gene end by 7 bases; junction bases not matched to a gene: 8. The CDR3 runs to 14 residues.

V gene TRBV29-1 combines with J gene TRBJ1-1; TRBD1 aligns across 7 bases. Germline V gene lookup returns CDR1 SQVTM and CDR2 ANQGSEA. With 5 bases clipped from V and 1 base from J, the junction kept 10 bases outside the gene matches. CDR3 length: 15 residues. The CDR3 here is CSVLVQGGRNTEAFF. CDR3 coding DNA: TGCAGCGTTCTGGTTCAAGGGGGCCGGAACACTGAAGCTTTCTTT.

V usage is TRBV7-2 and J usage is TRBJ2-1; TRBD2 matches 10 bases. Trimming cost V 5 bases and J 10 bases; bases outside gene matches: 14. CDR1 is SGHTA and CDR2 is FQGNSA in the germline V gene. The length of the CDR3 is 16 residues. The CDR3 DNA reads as TGTGCCAGCAGCCCAGTAGCGGGGGGCGGTAGAAAGGAGCAGTTCTTC. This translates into CASSPVAGGGRKEQFF.

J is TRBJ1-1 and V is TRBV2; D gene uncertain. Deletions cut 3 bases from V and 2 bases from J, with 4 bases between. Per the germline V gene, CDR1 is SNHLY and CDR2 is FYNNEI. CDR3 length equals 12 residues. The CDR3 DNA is TGTGCCAGCAGTGATAGTAACACTGAAGCTTTCTTT. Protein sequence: CASSDSNTEAFF.

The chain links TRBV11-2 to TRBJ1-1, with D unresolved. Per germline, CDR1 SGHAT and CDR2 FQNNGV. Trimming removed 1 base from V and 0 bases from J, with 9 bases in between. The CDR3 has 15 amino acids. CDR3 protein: CASSLVGRLNTEAFF. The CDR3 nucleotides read TGTGCCAGCAGCTTAGTCGGTCGGCTGAACACTGAAGCTTTCTTT. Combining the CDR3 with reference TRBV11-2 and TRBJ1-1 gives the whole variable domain EAGVAQSPRYKIIEKRQSVAFWCNPISGHATLYWYQQILGQGPKLLIQFQNNGVVDDSQLPKDRFSAERLKGVDSTLKIQPAKLEDSAVYLCASSLVGRLNTEAFFGQGTRLTVV.

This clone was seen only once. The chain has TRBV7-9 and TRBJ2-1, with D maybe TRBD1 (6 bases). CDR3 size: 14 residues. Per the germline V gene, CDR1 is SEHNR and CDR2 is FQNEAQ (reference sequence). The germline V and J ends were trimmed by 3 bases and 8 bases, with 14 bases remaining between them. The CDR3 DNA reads TGTGCCAGCAGCTTTCGAAACAGGGTCCATGAGCAGTTCTTC. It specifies CASSFRNRVHEQFF.

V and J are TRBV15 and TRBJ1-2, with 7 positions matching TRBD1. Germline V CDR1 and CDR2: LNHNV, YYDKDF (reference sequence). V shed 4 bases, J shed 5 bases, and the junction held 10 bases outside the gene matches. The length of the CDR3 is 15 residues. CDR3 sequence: CATSTRDSTLYGYTF. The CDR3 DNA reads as TGTGCCACCAGCACCCGGGACAGTACTCTATATGGCTACACCTTC. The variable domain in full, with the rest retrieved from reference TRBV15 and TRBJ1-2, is DAMVIQNPRYQVTQFGKPVTLSCSQTLNHNVMYWYQQKSSQAPKLLFHYYDKDFNNEADTPDNFQSRRPNTSFCFLDIRSPGLGDTAMYLCATSTRDSTLYGYTFGSGTRLTVV.

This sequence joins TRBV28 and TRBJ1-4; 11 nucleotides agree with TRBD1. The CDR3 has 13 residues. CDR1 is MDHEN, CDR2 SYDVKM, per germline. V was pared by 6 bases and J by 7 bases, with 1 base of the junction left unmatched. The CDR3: CASRDRGREKLFF. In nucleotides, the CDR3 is TGTGCCAGCAGGGACAGGGGGCGTGAAAAACTGTTTTTT.

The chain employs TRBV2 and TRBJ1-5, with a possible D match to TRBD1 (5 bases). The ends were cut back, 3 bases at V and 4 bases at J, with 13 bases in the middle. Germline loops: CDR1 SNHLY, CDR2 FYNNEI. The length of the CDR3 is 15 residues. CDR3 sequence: CASSEVPAGNQPQHF. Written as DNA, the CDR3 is TGTGCCAGCAGTGAGGTGCCGGCAGGGAATCAGCCCCAGCATTTT.

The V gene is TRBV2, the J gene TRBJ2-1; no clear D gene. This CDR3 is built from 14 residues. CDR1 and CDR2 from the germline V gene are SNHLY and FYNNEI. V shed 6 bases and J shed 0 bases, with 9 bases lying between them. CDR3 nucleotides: TGTGCCAGCAGGGGGTACAGCTCCTACAATGAGCAGTTCTTC. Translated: CASRGYSSYNEQFF.

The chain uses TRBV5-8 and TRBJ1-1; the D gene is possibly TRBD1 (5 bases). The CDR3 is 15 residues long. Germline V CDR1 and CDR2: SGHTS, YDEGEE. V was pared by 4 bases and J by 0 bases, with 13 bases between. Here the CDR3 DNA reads TGTGCCAGCAGCGACGTGACAGTCATGAACACTGAAGCTTTCTTT. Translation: CASSDVTVMNTEAFF. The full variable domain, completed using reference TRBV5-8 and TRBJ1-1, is EAGVTQSPTHLIKTRGQQATLRCSPISGHTSVYWYQQALGLGLQFLLWYDEGEERNRGNFPPRFSGRQFPNYSSELNVNALELEDSALYLCASSDVTVMNTEAFFGQGTRLTVV.

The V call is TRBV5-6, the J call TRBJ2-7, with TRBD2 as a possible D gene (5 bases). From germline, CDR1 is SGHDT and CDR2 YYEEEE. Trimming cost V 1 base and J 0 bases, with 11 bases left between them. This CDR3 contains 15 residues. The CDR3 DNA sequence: TGTGCCAGCAGCTTGCGCGGGTTCAACTCCTACGAGCAGTACTTC. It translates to CASSLRGFNSYEQYF.

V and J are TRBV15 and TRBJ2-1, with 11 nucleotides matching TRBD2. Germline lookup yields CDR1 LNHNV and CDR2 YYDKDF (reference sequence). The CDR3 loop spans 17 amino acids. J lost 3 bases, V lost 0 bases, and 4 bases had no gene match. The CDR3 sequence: CATSRDFTSGGYNEQFF. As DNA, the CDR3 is TGTGCCACCAGCAGAGACTTCACTAGCGGGGGCTACAATGAGCAGTTCTTC.

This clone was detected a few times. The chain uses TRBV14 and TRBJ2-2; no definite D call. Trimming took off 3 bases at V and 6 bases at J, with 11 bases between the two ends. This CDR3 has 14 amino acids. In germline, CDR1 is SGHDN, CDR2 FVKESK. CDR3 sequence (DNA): TGTGCCAGCAGCCAGGCTATATTGGCCGGGGAGCTGTTTTTT. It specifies CASSQAILAGELFF. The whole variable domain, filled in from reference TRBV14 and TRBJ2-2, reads EAGVTQFPSHSVIEKGQTVTLRCDPISGHDNLYWYRRVMGKEIKFLLHFVKESKQDESGMPNNRFLAERTGGTYSTLKVQPAELEDSGVYFCASSQAILAGELFFGEGSRLTVL.